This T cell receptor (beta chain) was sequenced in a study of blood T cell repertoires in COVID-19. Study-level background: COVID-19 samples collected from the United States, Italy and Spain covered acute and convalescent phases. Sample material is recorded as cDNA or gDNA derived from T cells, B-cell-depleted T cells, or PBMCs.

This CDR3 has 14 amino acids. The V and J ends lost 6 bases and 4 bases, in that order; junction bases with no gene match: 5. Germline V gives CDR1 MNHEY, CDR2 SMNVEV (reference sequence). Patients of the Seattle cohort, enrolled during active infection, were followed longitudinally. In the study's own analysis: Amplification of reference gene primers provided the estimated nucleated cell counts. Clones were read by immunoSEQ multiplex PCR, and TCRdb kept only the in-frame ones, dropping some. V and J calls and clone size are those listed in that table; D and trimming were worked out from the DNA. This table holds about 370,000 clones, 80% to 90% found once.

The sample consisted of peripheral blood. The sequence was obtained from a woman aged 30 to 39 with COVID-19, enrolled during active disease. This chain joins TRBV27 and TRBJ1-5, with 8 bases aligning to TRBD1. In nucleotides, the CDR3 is TGTGCCAGCAGGGGGACAGGCCTTAATCAGCCCCAGCATTTT. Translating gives CASRGTGLNQPQHF.